The rows below give T cell receptor beta chains drawn from one sample of a study of T cells in narcolepsy. Measured with immunoSEQ multiplex PCR; TCRdb has only the in-frame clones, and not every one. The sample lists fewer than 40,000 clones, about 85% seen once, with approximately 0.8% in the top ten. The source material was CD45RA- memory CD4+ T cells from PBMCs. Receptors originate from a human donor with narcolepsy. CDR3s include the opening cysteine and the closing phenylalanine or tryptophan. D genes are given only for firm matches. Expanded clones get a size class; other rows say once, few or many, or leave the size out.

clone_size d_call j_call v_call cdr3_aa cdr3_nt
. . TRBJ2-6 TRBV5-4 CASRSSGANVLTF TGTGCCAGCAGAAGCTCTGGGGCCAACGTCCTGACTTTC
. . TRBJ1-2 TRBV20-1 CSASTGYGYTF TGCAGTGCTAGTACGGGCTATGGCTACACCTTC
. . TRBJ2-3 TRBV7-2 CASSLGSPGGYTQYF TGTGCCAGCAGCTTAGGATCCCCCGGCGGATATACGCAGTATTTT
once . TRBJ2-3 TRBV28 CASSSFVDTQYF TGTGCCAGCAGTTCCTTCGTAGATACGCAGTATTTT
once . TRBJ2-1 TRBV7-9 CASSRALAQTYNEQFF TGTGCCAGCAGCCGGGCACTAGCCCAAACCTACAATGAGCAGTTCTTC
. TRBD1 TRBJ1-1 TRBV2 CASSRTGGLTEAFF TGTGCCAGCAGCCGGACAGGGGGCTTAACTGAAGCTTTCTTT
. TRBD2 TRBJ2-7 TRBV12-5 CASGNSGGRAYEQYF TGTGCTAGTGGTAACAGCGGGGGACGAGCCTACGAGCAGTACTTC
. TRBD1 TRBJ2-1 TRBV11-2 CASSSMGPGGAYNEQFF TGTGCCAGCAGCTCAATGGGGCCAGGGGGTGCCTACAATGAGCAGTTCTTC
once TRBD2 TRBJ2-5 TRBV7-2 CASSPGGTSGGGGTQYF TGTGCCAGCAGCCCAGGAGGGACTAGCGGGGGGGGCGGGACCCAGTACTTC
. . TRBJ1-5 TRBV6-5 CASSEEEGLPQHF TGTGCCAGCAGTGAAGAAGAGGGATTGCCCCAGCATTTT
once TRBD2 TRBJ2-3 TRBV9 CASSVGSGGAGSAQYF TGTGCCAGCAGCGTAGGAAGCGGGGGGGCGGGCTCAGCGCAGTATTTT
. TRBD1 TRBJ2-7 TRBV6-1 CASSADRGYEQYF TGTGCCAGCAGCGCTGACAGGGGATACGAGCAGTACTTC
. TRBD1 TRBJ1-4 TRBV7-2 CASSLGQGWEKLFF TGTGCCAGCAGCTTAGGACAGGGATGGGAAAAACTGTTTTTT
. TRBD2 TRBJ2-3 TRBV15 CATSRAGRGGTDTQYF TGTGCCACCAGCAGAGCCGGGCGGGGGGGCACAGATACGCAGTATTTT
. . TRBJ1-1 TRBV10-2 CASGGRVNTEAFF TGCGCCAGCGGAGGACGGGTGAACACTGAAGCTTTCTTT
. TRBD1 TRBJ1-1 TRBV25-1 CAIYRGMNTEAFF TGTGCCATATACAGGGGGATGAACACTGAAGCTTTCTTT
. . TRBJ2-2 TRBV19 CASSIGTGRHRVGTGELFF TGTGCCAGTAGCATCGGGACGGGACGGCACAGAGTGGGGACCGGGGAGCTGTTTTTT
. TRBD2 TRBJ2-7 TRBV5-4 CASSFPSGGPYEQYF TGTGCCAGCAGCTTTCCTAGCGGGGGACCCTACGAGCAGTACTTC
. . TRBJ2-1 TRBV6-5 CASGGAPPIGEQFF TGTGCCAGCGGCGGGGCCCCCCCCATTGGTGAGCAGTTCTTC
. . TRBJ2-7 TRBV2 CASGRAPFEQYF TGTGCCAGCGGGAGAGCCCCCTTCGAGCAGTACTTC
. . TRBJ2-3 TRBV28 CASRTGISTDTQYF TGTGCCAGCAGAACCGGGATTTCCACAGATACGCAGTATTTT
few TRBD1 TRBJ1-3 TRBV5-4 CASSFRQGGRIGGNTIYF TGTGCCAGCAGCTTTCGGCAGGGGGGCCGGATTGGGGGAAACACCATATATTTT
once . TRBJ2-7 TRBV5-6 CASSISYEQYF TGTGCCAGCAGTATCTCCTACGAGCAGTACTTC
. . TRBJ2-7 TRBV19 CASRTLYEQYF TGTGCCAGTAGGACACTCTACGAGCAGTACTTC
. . TRBJ1-3 TRBV18 CASSPPSGNTIYF TGTGCCAGCTCACCCCCCTCTGGAAACACCATATATTTT
. TRBD2 TRBJ2-3 TRBV7-2 CASSLRGGSTSTDTQYF TGTGCCAGCAGCTTACGCGGGGGGAGTACTAGCACAGATACGCAGTATTTT
. TRBD1 TRBJ2-1 TRBV10-2 CASSPGQGALGEQFF TGCGCCAGCAGTCCGGGACAGGGGGCTCTAGGGGAGCAGTTCTTC
. TRBD1 TRBJ2-3 TRBV7-9 CASSFGQGGTDTQYF TGTGCCAGCAGCTTCGGACAGGGAGGCACAGATACGCAGTATTTT
once TRBD2 TRBJ2-3 TRBV9 CASSVSGGSTSTDTQYF TGTGCCAGCAGCGTGTCTGGCGGGAGTACTAGCACAGATACGCAGTATTTT
. . TRBJ2-5 TRBV9 CASSVIGGQETQYF TGTGCCAGCAGCGTAATTGGGGGACAAGAGACCCAGTACTTC
. . TRBJ2-2 TRBV11-2 CASSLANGELFF TGTGCCAGCAGCTTGGCAAACGGGGAGCTGTTTTTT
. . TRBJ1-3 TRBV30 CAWSVGEGNTIYF TGTGCCTGGAGTGTCGGGGAAGGAAACACCATATATTTT
once TRBD1 TRBJ2-2 TRBV5-5 CASSPTGMTGVTGELFF TGTGCCAGCAGCCCAACCGGAATGACAGGGGTTACCGGGGAGCTGTTTTTT
. . TRBJ1-1 TRBV7-3 CASSVHMNTEAFF TGTGCCAGCAGCGTTCACATGAACACTGAAGCTTTCTTT
. . TRBJ2-7 TRBV14 CASSQANRVYEQYF TGTGCCAGCAGCCAAGCTAACAGGGTTTACGAGCAGTACTTC
. . TRBJ2-5 TRBV7-2 CASSSWVGQETQYF TGTGCCAGCAGCTCCTGGGTGGGCCAAGAGACCCAGTACTTC
. . TRBJ2-3 TRBV7-2 CASSLRRTDTQYF TGTGCCAGCAGCCTAAGGCGCACAGATACGCAGTATTTT
. . TRBJ2-4 TRBV4-2 CASSQVFPGIQYF TGTGCCAGCAGCCAAGTTTTTCCGGGCATTCAGTACTTC
. TRBD2 TRBJ2-7 TRBV7-2 CASTQSTSGAEQYF TGTGCCAGCACCCAATCGACTAGCGGGGCGGAGCAGTACTTC
. . TRBJ1-3 TRBV4-2 CASSQDPSTVPDTIYF TGTGCCAGCAGCCAAGACCCCTCGACAGTTCCAGACACCATATATTTT
. . TRBJ1-5 TRBV2 CASSQGRGQPQHF TGTGCCAGCAGCCAGGGTCGTGGGCAGCCCCAGCATTTT
. TRBD2 TRBJ2-7 TRBV28 CASSKTSGRAGREQYF TGTGCCAGCAGTAAGACTAGCGGGAGGGCCGGTAGGGAGCAGTACTTC
once . TRBJ2-1 TRBV7-8 CASSFLYNEQFF TGTGCCAGCAGCTTTCTTTACAATGAGCAGTTCTTC
. TRBD2 TRBJ2-2 TRBV7-2 CASSFRLALTGELFF TGTGCCAGCAGCTTCCGACTAGCTCTAACCGGGGAGCTGTTTTTT
few . TRBJ1-2 TRBV4-1 CASSQDGLGRGSGYTF TGCGCCAGCAGCCAAGATGGCTTGGGCAGGGGCAGTGGCTACACCTTC
once . TRBJ1-1 TRBV19 CASSTRGGGTAEAFF TGTGCCAGTAGTACCCGAGGGGGAGGGACCGCTGAAGCTTTCTTT
. TRBD2 TRBJ2-1 TRBV19 CASSIELAGGSEQFF TGTGCCAGTAGTATAGAACTAGCGGGAGGGAGTGAGCAGTTCTTC
. . TRBJ2-7 TRBV27 CASTASSYEQYF TGTGCCAGCACCGCATCCTCCTACGAGCAGTACTTC
few . TRBJ1-3 TRBV10-3 CAISESITGNTIYF TGTGCCATCAGTGAGTCGATAACTGGAAACACCATATATTTT
. . TRBJ2-7 TRBV6-4 CASSDSDLESYEQYF TGTGCCAGCAGTGACTCGGACCTGGAAAGCTACGAGCAGTACTTC
. . TRBJ2-2 TRBV9 CASSAGTSTGELFF TGTGCCAGCAGCGCCGGGACGAGCACCGGGGAGCTGTTTTTT
. . TRBJ2-5 TRBV7-8 CASSHSLDQETQYF TGTGCCAGCAGCCACAGCCTAGACCAAGAGACCCAGTACTTC
. . TRBJ2-1 TRBV20-1 CSARKVPQLFF TGCAGTGCTAGAAAGGTTCCCCAACTGTTCTTC
. TRBD2 TRBJ2-1 TRBV6-6 CASSNLAGGGEQFF TGTGCCAGCAGTAACCTAGCGGGAGGGGGCGAGCAGTTCTTC
. TRBD1 TRBJ1-2 TRBV7-9 CASSPDRGRLRDGYTF TGTGCCAGCAGCCCAGACAGGGGGCGGTTAAGGGATGGCTACACCTTC
. TRBD1 TRBJ2-7 TRBV9 CASSPRGQGAYEQYF TGTGCCAGCAGCCCGAGGGGACAGGGGGCCTACGAGCAGTACTTC
once TRBD1 TRBJ2-2 TRBV5-4 CASSSTGGVPGELFF TGTGCCAGCAGTTCGACAGGGGGAGTTCCCGGGGAGCTGTTTTTT